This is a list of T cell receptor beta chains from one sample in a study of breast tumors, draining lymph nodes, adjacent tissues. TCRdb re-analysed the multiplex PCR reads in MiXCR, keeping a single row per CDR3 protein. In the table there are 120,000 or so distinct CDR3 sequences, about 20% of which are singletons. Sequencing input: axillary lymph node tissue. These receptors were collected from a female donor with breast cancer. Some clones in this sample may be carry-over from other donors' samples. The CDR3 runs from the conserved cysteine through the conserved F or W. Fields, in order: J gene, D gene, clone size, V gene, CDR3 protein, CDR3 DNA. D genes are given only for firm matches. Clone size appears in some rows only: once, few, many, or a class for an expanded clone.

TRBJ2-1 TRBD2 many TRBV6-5 CASSYGTSGYNEQFF TGTGCCAGCAGTTACGGTACTAGCGGCTACAATGAGCAGTTCTTC
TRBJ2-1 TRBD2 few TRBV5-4 CASSFPRLAGENEQFF TGTGCCAGCAGCTTTCCCCGACTAGCGGGAGAGAATGAGCAGTTCTTC
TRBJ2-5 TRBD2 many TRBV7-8 CASSGGLAGETQYF TGTGCCAGCAGCGGGGGACTAGCCGGCGAGACCCAGTACTTC
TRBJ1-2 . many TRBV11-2 CASSLRDPGAYGYTF TGTGCCAGCAGCCTCCGGGACCCAGGGGCCTATGGCTACACCTTC
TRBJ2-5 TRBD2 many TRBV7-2 CASSLDQGGETQYF TGTGCCAGCAGCTTAGATCAGGGAGGGGAGACCCAGTACTTC
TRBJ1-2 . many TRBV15 CATSELNYGYTF TGTGCCACCAGCGAGTTGAACTATGGCTACACCTTC
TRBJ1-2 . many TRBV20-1 CSARRQNYGYTF TGCAGTGCTAGAAGACAGAACTATGGCTACACCTTC
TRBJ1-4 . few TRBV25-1 CASAGNNEKLFF TGTGCCAGCGCGGGGAACAATGAAAAACTGTTTTTT
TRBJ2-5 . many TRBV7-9 CASSSRDTATDFSGETQYF TGTGCCAGCAGCTCGCGGGACACCGCCACCGATTTTTCCGGGGAGACCCAGTACTTC
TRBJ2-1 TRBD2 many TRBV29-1 CSVVRYLAGVGNNEQFF TGCAGCGTTGTCCGGTATCTAGCGGGAGTGGGGAACAATGAGCAGTTCTTC
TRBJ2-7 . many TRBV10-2 CASSDLAAYPSSYEQYF TGCGCCAGCAGTGATTTAGCCGCTTACCCGAGCTCCTACGAGCAGTACTTC
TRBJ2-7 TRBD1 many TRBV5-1 CASSWTGEVYEQYF TGCGCCAGCAGCTGGACAGGGGAGGTCTACGAGCAGTACTTC
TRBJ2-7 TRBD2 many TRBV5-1 CASSLAGVSYEQYF TGCGCCAGCAGCTTAGCGGGAGTGTCCTACGAGCAGTACTTC
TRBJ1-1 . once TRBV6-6 CASNPLAVPRAFF TGTGCCAGCAACCCCTTGGCGGTCCCAAGAGCTTTCTTT
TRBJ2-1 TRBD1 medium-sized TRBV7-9 CASSPTPDRGYEQFF TGTGCCAGCAGCCCGACCCCTGACAGGGGGTATGAGCAGTTCTTC
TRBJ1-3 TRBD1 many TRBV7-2 CASSLGTGGHGNTIYF TGTGCCAGCAGCCTAGGGACAGGGGGCCATGGAAACACCATATATTTT
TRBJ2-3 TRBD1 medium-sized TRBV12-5 CASGRTGELDTQYF TGTGCTAGTGGTAGGACAGGGGAGTTAGATACGCAGTATTTT
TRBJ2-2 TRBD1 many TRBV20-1 CSARPQDRVSTNTGELFF TGCAGTGCTAGGCCCCAGGACAGGGTATCCACGAACACCGGGGAGCTGTTTTTT
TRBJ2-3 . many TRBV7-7 CASSQGGQDTQYF TGTGCTAGCAGCCAGGGGGGCCAAGATACGCAGTATTTT
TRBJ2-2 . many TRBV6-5 CASSSRPGTGELFF TGTGCCAGCAGTTCCCGACCCGGCACCGGGGAGCTGTTTTTT
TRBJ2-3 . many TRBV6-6 CASLKDTQYF TGTGCCAGCCTGAAGGATACGCAGTATTTT
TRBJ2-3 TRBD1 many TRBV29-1 CSVSGTGKAVDTQYF TGCAGCGTATCCGGGACAGGGAAAGCCGTAGATACGCAGTATTTT
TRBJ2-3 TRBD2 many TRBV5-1 CASSSRLAGSTSTDTQYF TGCGCCAGCAGCTCCAGACTAGCGGGGTCCACTAGCACAGATACGCAGTATTTT
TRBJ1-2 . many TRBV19 CASSIGPANYGYTF TGTGCCAGTAGTATCGGGCCCGCTAACTATGGCTACACCTTC
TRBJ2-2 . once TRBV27 CASRPLGGGGSTGELFF TGTGCCAGCAGGCCATTAGGTGGAGGGGGTTCCACCGGGGAGCTGTTTTTT
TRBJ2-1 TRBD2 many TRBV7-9 CASSSPGLAANNEQFF TGTGCCAGCAGCTCCCCGGGACTAGCGGCTAACAATGAGCAGTTCTTC
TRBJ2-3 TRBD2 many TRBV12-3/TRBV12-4 CASSPRPSGYNLPDTQYF TGTGCCAGCAGCCCCAGGCCTAGCGGATACAATTTACCAGATACGCAGTATTTT
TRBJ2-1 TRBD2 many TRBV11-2 CASSLVGGTSGNEQFF TGTGCCAGCAGCTTAGTTGGGGGGACTAGCGGGAATGAGCAGTTCTTC
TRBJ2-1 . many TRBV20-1 CSARGFTHSSYNEQFF TGCAGTGCTAGAGGTTTTACTCATAGCTCCTACAATGAGCAGTTCTTC
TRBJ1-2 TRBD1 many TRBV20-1 CSAPRTGNYGYTF TGCAGTGCCCCGAGGACAGGGAACTATGGCTACACCTTC
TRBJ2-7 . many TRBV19 CASSRGSEQYF TGTGCCAGTAGTAGGGGGAGCGAGCAGTACTTC
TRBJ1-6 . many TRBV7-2 CASSLSVSSYNSPLHF TGTGCCAGCAGCTTGAGCGTGAGCTCCTATAATTCACCCCTCCACTTT
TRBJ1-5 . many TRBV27 CASSGQGRNNQPQHF TGTGCCAGCAGTGGTCAGGGTCGCAACAATCAGCCCCAGCATTTT
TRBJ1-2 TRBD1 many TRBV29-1 CSVEGTGIYGYTF TGCAGCGTTGAAGGGACAGGGATTTATGGCTACACCTTC
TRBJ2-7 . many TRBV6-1 CASTFRYGVSSYEQYF TGTGCCAGCACATTCCGGTACGGAGTAAGCTCCTACGAGCAGTACTTC
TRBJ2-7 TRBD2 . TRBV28 CASSLSQRGGERYF TGTGCCAGCAGTTTATCTCAGCGGGGGGGGGAGCGGTACTTC
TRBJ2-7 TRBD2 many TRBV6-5 CASSYSGTSGSYEQYF TGTGCCAGCAGTTACTCCGGGACTAGCGGTTCCTACGAGCAGTACTTC
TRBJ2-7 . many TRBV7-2 CASSLGQQLTYEQYF TGTGCCAGCAGCTTAGGACAGCAGTTAACCTACGAGCAGTACTTC
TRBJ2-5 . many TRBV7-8 CASSYGRDQETQYF TGTGCCAGCAGCTACGGTCGAGACCAAGAGACCCAGTACTTC
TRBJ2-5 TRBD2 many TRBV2 CASREREGGLGTQYF TGTGCCAGCAGGGAGCGGGAGGGCGGCTTGGGGACCCAGTACTTC
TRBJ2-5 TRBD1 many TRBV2 CASSKGTGEETQYF TGTGCCAGCAGTAAAGGGACAGGGGAAGAGACCCAGTACTTC
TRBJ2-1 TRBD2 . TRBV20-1 CSAHSNAGTSGRNEQFF TGCAGTGCTCACTCCAACGCCGGGACTAGCGGGAGGAATGAGCAGTTCTTC
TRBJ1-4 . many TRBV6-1 CASSVGQNEKLFF TGTGCCAGCAGTGTCGGGCAAAATGAAAAACTGTTTTTT